The clone carrying this T cell receptor beta chain turned up a few times. Antigen specificity is unknown. The sample originates from a study of beta chain features in type 1 diabetes. Turning to the study itself: When patients were set against healthy donors, age, gender and cell yields were similar. Study outcomes and limitations: Moderately but significantly shorter TCRB CDR3s were found in Type 1 diabetes patients in all four CD4+ subsets.

Sequencing targeted expressed TCRB transcripts, as all isolated RNA had been reverse transcribed. The data were produced by immunoSEQ multiplex PCR, yet TCRdb's version contains in-frame clones alone and is incomplete. The table has about 340,000 clones, roughly 14% seen once. The authors obtained over 95% purity in all sorted populations. The material sequenced was naive CD4+ T cells from blood. The origin of this receptor is a woman in her late teens or twenties with type 1 diabetes.

The CDR3: CASSQRREGLGTDTQYF. The CDR3 DNA follows: TGTGCCAGCAGCCAAAGACGGGAGGGATTGGGCACAGATACGCAGTATTTT. The chain recombines TRBV4-2 with TRBJ2-3, with 8 bases lining up with TRBD2. The CDR3 length is 17 residues. V lost 2 bases, J lost 1 base, and 8 bases stayed unmatched. The germline V gene has CDR1 LGHNA and CDR2 YNFKEQ.